Below, 4 T cell receptor beta chains from the same sample are listed, as sequenced in a study of T cell responses to AZD1222 COVID-19 vaccine. Some clones are missing from TCRdb's copy, which holds only in-frame ones; the method was immunoSEQ multiplex PCR. Of approximately 94,000 clones listed, 80% to 95% are singletons. This sample comprised peripheral blood, obtained on day 0 of AZD1222 vaccination. These receptors came from an adult in good health.

The chain combines TRBV5-4 with TRBJ1-1, with 11 bases fitting TRBD1. With 0 bases clipped from V and 3 bases from J, the junction kept 4 bases outside the gene matches. The CDR3 covers 16 residues. Germline V gene data show CDR1 as SGHNT and CDR2 as YYREEE (reference sequence). CDR3 in DNA: TGTGCCAGCAGCTTGGGAGGGACAGGGGGGTACACTGAAGCTTTCTTT. It yields the protein CASSLGGTGGYTEAFF.

The genes are TRBV18 and TRBJ1-5; D unclear. The V end lost 2 bases, the J end lost 5 bases, and 4 bases lay between the germline ends. The CDR3 is 12 amino acids. Germline loops: CDR1 KGHSH, CDR2 LQKENI. The CDR3 sequence is CASSPEDQPQHF. The CDR3 nucleotides are TGTGCCAGCTCACCAGAAGATCAGCCCCAGCATTTT.

The chain uses TRBV27 and TRBJ2-5, with D perhaps matching TRBD1 (6 bases). CDR3 length: 17 amino acids. V was clipped by 1 base and J by 0 bases, with 15 bases between them. Per germline, CDR1 MNHEY and CDR2 SMNVEV (reference sequence). The CDR3 loop reads CASSLYQDSLYQETQYF. The CDR3 DNA follows: TGTGCCAGCAGTTTATATCAGGACAGTTTGTACCAAGAGACCCAGTACTTC.

This sequence joins TRBV9 and TRBJ1-1; TRBD1 matches at 9 bases. Germline CDR1 reads SGDLS; CDR2 reads YYNGEE. The trim removed 4 bases at V and 4 bases at J, leaving 8 bases unmatched. The CDR3 extends over 15 amino acids. The CDR3 DNA reads as TGTGCCAGCAGCCCCGACCCGACAGGGGGCACTGAAGCTTTCTTT. Its protein is CASSPDPTGGTEAFF.